The entry below gives a single T cell receptor (beta chain) sequence along with its context. Source study methods: Amplification of reference gene primers was used by the study to estimate nucleated cell counts. Sequenced by immunoSEQ multiplex PCR; TCRdb stores in-frame clones only, minus some. That table is the source of V, J and clone size, and D and trimming were worked out from the DNA. The sample has a few hundred thousand clones; around 89% are singletons. The germline V gene has CDR1 MNHEY and CDR2 SVGEGT. V lost 4 bases, J lost 5 bases, and 9 bases lay in between. There are 13 residues in the CDR3. These data originate in a study of blood T cell repertoires in COVID-19. Study-level background: From the United States, Italy and Spain came samples of acute and convalescent COVID-19. T cells, B-cell-depleted T cells, or PBMCs provided the cDNA or gDNA that served as material.

V usage is TRBV6-2 or TRBV6-3 and J usage is TRBJ2-1; D call uncertain. The sample comprised peripheral blood. This receptor was obtained from a woman in her 30s who had recovered from COVID-19. The CDR3 DNA reads TGTGCCAGCAGTTGGGCTGGCAACAATGAGCAGTTCTTC. The encoded protein is CASSWAGNNEQFF.